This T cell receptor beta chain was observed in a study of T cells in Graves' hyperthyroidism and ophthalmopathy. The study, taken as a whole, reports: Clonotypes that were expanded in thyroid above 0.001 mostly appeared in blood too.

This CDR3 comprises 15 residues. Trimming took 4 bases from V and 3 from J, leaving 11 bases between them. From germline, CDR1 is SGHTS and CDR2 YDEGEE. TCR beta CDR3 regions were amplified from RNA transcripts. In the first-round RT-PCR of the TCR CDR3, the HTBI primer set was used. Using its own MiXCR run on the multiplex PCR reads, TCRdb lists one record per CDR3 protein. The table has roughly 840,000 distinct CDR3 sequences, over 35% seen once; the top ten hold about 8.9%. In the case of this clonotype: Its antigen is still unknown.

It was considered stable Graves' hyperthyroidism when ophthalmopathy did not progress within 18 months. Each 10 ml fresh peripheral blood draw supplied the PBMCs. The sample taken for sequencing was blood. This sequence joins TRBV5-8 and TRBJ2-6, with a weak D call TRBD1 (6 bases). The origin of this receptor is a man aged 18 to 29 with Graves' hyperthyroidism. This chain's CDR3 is CASSGYRDGANVLTF. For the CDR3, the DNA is TGTGCCAGCAGCGGCTACAGGGATGGGGCCAACGTCCTGACTTTC.